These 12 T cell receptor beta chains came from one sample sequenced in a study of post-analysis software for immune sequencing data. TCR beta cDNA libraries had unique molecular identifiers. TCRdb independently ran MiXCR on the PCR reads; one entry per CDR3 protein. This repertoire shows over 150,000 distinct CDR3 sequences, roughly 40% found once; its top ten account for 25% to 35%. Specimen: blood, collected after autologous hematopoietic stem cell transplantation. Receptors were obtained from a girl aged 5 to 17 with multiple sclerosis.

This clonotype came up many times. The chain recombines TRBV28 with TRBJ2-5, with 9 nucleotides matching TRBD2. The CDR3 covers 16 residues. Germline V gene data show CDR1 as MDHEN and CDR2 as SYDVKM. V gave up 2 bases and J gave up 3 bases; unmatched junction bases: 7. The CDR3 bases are TGTGCCAGCAGTTTAGAAGCGGGAGGAGGGGAAGAGACCCAGTACTTC. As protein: CASSLEAGGGEETQYF.

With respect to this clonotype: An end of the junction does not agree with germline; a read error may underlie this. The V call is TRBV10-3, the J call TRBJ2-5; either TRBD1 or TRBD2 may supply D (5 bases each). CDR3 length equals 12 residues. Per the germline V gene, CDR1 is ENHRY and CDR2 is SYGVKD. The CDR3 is CANGDVQGTQNF. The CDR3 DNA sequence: TGTGCCAACGGGGACGTACAAGGGACCCAGAACTTC.

Here the CDR3 DNA reads TGTGCCACCAGCAGAGATATCCAGTCTCCCGAGCAGTACTTC. Translation gives CATSRDIQSPEQYF. The chain is built from TRBV15 and TRBJ2-5; D ambiguous. The closer fit of TRBJ2-7 to the DNA end suggests the J call may be wrong. The germline CDR1 and CDR2 sequences are LNHNV and YYDKDF (reference sequence). The CDR3 is made up of 14 amino acids.

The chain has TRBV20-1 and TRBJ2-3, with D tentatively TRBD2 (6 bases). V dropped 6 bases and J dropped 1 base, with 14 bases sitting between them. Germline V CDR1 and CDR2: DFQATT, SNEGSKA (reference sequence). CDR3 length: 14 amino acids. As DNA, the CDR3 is TGCAGTGCCACCCGGAGGGCGGGCACAGATACGCAGTATTTT. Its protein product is CSATRRAGTDTQYF.

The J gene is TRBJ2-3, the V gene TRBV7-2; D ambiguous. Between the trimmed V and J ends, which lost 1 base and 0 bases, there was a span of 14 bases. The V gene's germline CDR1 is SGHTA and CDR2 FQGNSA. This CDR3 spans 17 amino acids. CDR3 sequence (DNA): TGTGCCAGCAGCTTAGATTGGATCGGGCTAAGCACAGATACGCAGTATTTT. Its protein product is CASSLDWIGLSTDTQYF. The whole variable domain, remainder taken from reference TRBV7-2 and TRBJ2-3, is GAGVSQSPSNKVTEKGKDVELRCDPISGHTALYWYRQSLGQGLEFLIYFQGNSAPDKSGLPSDRFSAERTGGSVSTLTIQRTQQEDSAVYLCASSLDWIGLSTDTQYFGPGTRLTVL.

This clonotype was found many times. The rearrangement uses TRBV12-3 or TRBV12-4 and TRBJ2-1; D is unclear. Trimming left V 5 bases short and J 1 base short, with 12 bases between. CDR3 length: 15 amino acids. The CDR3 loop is CASSPSLGSYNEQFF. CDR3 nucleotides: TGTGCCAGCAGTCCCTCCCTGGGGTCCTACAATGAGCAGTTCTTC.

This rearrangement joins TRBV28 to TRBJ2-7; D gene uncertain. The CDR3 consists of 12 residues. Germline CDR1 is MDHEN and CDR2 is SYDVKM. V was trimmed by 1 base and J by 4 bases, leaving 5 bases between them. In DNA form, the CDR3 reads TGTGCCAGCAGTTTATCTAGATACGAGCAGTACTTC. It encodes CASSLSRYEQYF.

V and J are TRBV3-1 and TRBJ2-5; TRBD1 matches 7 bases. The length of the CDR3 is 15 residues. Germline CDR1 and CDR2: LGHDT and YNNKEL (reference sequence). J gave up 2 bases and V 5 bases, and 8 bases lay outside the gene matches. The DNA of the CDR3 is TGTGCCAGCAGCGCACAGGGGTTGGGACAAGAGACCCAGTACTTC. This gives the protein CASSAQGLGQETQYF.

CDR3 residues: CASSKREIEQFF. CDR3 DNA: TGTGCCAGCAGTAAGCGGGAAATTGAGCAGTTCTTC. The J gene is TRBJ2-1, the V gene TRBV12-3 or TRBV12-4, with 7 nucleotides matching TRBD2. Trimming removed 5 bases from V and 9 bases from J; junction bases left unmatched: 4. The CDR3 spans 12 residues.

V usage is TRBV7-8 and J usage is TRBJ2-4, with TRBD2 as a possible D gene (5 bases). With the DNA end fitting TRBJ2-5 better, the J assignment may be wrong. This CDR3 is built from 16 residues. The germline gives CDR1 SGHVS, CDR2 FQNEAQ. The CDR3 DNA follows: TGTGCCAGCAGCCCTCGGACTGCTTCTGGCCAAGAGACCCAGTACTTC. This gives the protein CASSPRTASGQETQYF.

CDR3 sequence reads: CASSYSVGGVGETQYF. For the CDR3, the DNA is TGTGCCAGCAGTTACTCGGTCGGTGGGGTCGGAGAGACCCAGTACTTC. The V gene is TRBV6-6, the J gene TRBJ2-7; no definite D call. The end of the DNA aligns better with TRBJ2-5, so the J call may be wrong. This CDR3 region has 16 residues. Germline V gene sequence: CDR1 MNHNY, CDR2 SVGAGI (reference sequence).

CDR3 DNA: TGTGCCAGCAGCCAATTAAGACTAGCGGGAGGGAGCGATGAGCAGTACTTC. This gives the protein CASSQLRLAGGSDEQYF. The chain couples TRBV4-2 to TRBJ2-5; 14 nucleotides line up with TRBD2. The germline V gene encodes CDR1 LGHNA and CDR2 YNFKEQ. V shed 2 bases and J 11 bases; nucleotides not matched to a gene: 13. CDR3 size: 17 residues.